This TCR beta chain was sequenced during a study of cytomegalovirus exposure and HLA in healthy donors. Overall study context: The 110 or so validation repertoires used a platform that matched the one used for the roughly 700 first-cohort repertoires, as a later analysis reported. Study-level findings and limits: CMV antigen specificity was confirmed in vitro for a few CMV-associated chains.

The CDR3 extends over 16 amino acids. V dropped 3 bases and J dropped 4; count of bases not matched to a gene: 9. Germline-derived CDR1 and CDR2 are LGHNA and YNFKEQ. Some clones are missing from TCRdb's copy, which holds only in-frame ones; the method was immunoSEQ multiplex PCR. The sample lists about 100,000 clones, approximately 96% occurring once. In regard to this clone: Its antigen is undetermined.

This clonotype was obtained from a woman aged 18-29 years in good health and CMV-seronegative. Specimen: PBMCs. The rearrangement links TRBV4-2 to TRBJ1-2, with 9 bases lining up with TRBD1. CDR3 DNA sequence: TGTGCCAGCAGCCAGGATACAGGGGGCAATTTCTATGGCTACACCTTC. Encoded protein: CASSQDTGGNFYGYTF.